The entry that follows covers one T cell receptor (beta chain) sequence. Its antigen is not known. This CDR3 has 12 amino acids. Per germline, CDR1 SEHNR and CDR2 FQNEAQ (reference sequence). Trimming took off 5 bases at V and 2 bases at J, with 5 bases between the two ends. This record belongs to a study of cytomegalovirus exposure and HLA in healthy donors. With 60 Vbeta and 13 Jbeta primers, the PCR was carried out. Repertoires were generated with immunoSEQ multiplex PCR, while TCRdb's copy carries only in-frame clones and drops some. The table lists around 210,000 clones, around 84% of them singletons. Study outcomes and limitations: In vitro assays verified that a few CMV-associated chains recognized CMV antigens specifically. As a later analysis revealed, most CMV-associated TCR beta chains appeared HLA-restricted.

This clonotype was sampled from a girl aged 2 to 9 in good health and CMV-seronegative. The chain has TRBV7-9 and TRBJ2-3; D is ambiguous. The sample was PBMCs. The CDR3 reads CASSALTDTQYF. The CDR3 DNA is TGTGCCAGCAGCGCGCTCACAGATACGCAGTATTTT.